This TCR beta chain is from a study of blood T cell repertoires in COVID-19. Study context: Sample material is recorded as cDNA or gDNA derived from T cells, B-cell-depleted T cells, or PBMCs.

This CDR3 has 15 amino acids. Per germline, CDR1 SNHLY and CDR2 FYNNEI. V gave up 6 bases and J gave up 0 bases; unmatched junction bases: 6. Assay: immunoSEQ multiplex PCR; the TCRdb copy retains only in-frame clones and omits some. The sample has 250,000 or so clones, 84% seen once. Sequences were obtained from peripheral blood. The rearrangement links TRBV2 to TRBJ2-7; 9 bases align to TRBD2. The receptor's source is a man aged 35 to 55 who had recovered from COVID-19. The CDR3 region is CASRRTSGPSYEQYF. CDR3 bases: TGTGCCAGCAGACGCACTAGCGGGCCCTCCTACGAGCAGTACTTC.